This TCR beta chain was identified during a study of blood T cell repertoires in COVID-19 (dated by TCRdb to 2018 to 2020). The study in broad terms: The collaborator samples originated in the United States, Italy and Spain and spanned the acute and convalescent phases of COVID-19. A freely available public database, intended as a resource for researchers studying the immune response to SARS-CoV-2, is where the repertoires were released. The sample metadata nearly always contained a de-identified subject ID, COVID-19 status, age in years and sex. The dataset comprised deeply sampled blood TCRbeta repertoires from subjects exposed to, actively infected with, or recovered from COVID-19. Where available, HLA class I and class II types were obtained from metadata supplied by the sample provider rather than from assay-based typing. The prospective study material was composed of cDNA or gDNA derived from T cells, B-cell-depleted T cells, or PBMCs. Samples came from the ongoing ImmuneRACE study (first 160 participants) plus 1,254 subjects from 6 global collaborators.

The immunoSEQ Assay, a bias-controlled multiplex PCR, was used to amplify TCRbeta CDR3 regions from genomic DNA. Processing in the source paper ran as follows. Nucleated cell counts per sample were estimated from amplification of reference gene primers within the assay. To quantify the absolute abundance of each unique TCRbeta CDR3 rearrangement, sequence reads were collapsed and filtered. For each sample, productive Simpson clonality was calculated as the square root of Simpson's diversity index over productive rearrangements. The source is immuneACCESS, and TCRdb retained only in-frame sequences with V and J called. Part of the clones is not carried over; for the studies checked, unresolved V genes explain less than half of this, and the remainder is unexplained. V and J calls and clone size are those listed in that table; D and trimming were worked out from the DNA. The sample records roughly 330,000 clones, 65% to 85% of which are singletons. The top ten clones comprise about 1.2% of the sample.

CDR1 and CDR2 are drawn from the germline V gene: SGHDT, YYEEEE. The CDR3 measures 13 amino acids from cysteine to phenylalanine. Kept here is only the CDR3 DNA, which spans 39 bases and is read in frame from base 1. Trimming at the junction amounts to 0 bases on V and 4 bases on J, and the germline ends lie 7 bases apart. Results the study describes overall, beyond this receptor: Clinical and demographic metadata were provided uncurated, with the amount varying by source and participant.

Each collaborating institution followed its own protocols to collect whole blood in K2EDTA tubes. For TCRbeta analysis, collaborator samples were shipped as frozen whole blood, as isolated PBMCs, or as DNA extracted from either sample type. A word on this clone: Its binding antigen is unknown. No qualities accompany the bases; no much larger clone lies one base away.

The sample comprised peripheral blood. The receptor was derived from a woman aged 50 to 60 with acute or convalescent COVID-19. The rearrangement combines TRBV5-6 with TRBJ1-2, and possibly TRBD1, on 5 matching bases. In nucleotide form, the sequence is TGTGCCAGCAGCTTGGAGGGGCCCTATGGCTACACCTTC. The encoded protein is CASSLEGPYGYTF.